Listed here are 29 T cell receptor beta chains from one sample, sequenced in a study of STAT5B mutations in CD4+ large granular lymphocyte leukemia. Sequencing used immunoSEQ multiplex PCR; TCRdb keeps in-frame clones, though not all of them. The top ten clones hold approximately 0.53% of a sample with fewer than 45,000 clones, more than 70% of them seen once. Source material: CD4+ T cells from blood buffy coats. The origin of the receptors is a human donor in good health.

This clone has just one count. The chain is built from TRBV5-1 and TRBJ2-3; 9 bases are shared with TRBD1. Germline V gene data show CDR1 as SGHRS and CDR2 as YFSETQ. Germline trimming cut 0 bases from V and 10 bases from J; bases unmatched to any gene: 6. CDR3 length: 14 residues. DNA for the CDR3: TGCGCCAGCAGCTTGGGGGACAGGGTTATGGCGCAGTATTTT. Protein: CASSLGDRVMAQYF.

The rearrangement joins TRBV5-4 to TRBJ1-4; 9 bases are shared with TRBD1. The CDR3 extends over 17 amino acids. Trimming removed 6 bases from V and 4 bases from J; junction bases left unmatched: 13. Germline V gene lookup returns CDR1 SGHNT and CDR2 YYREEE (reference sequence). The CDR3, as DNA: TGTGCCAGCACCTCCCGGACAGGGGAGACTCTTAATGAAAAACTGTTTTTT. This encodes CASTSRTGETLNEKLFF. The variable domain in full, with the rest retrieved from reference TRBV5-4 and TRBJ1-4, is ETGVTQSPTHLIKTRGQQVTLRCSSQSGHNTVSWYQQALGQGPQFIFQYYREEENGRGNFPPRFSGLQFPNYSSELNVNALELDDSALYLCASTSRTGETLNEKLFFGSGTQLSVL.

The chain joins TRBV28 to TRBJ1-5, with a possible D match to TRBD1 (6 bases). The CDR3 has 15 residues. The germline gives CDR1 MDHEN, CDR2 SYDVKM. V lost 8 bases, J lost 5 bases, and 19 bases lay in between. The CDR3 coding sequence is TGTGCCAGCCACCAGCCCCTCGGGACACATCAGCCCCAGCATTTT. Amino acids: CASHQPLGTHQPQHF.

The chain is built from TRBV2 and TRBJ2-6; no clear D. Between the trimmed V and J ends, which lost 7 bases and 4 bases, there was a span of 20 bases. Germline assignment: CDR1 SNHLY and CDR2 FYNNEI. This CDR3 region has 17 residues. CDR3 loop: CASTSIATSAGANVLTF. In DNA form, the CDR3 reads TGTGCCAGCACGTCGATCGCCACCTCGGCCGGGGCCAACGTCCTGACTTTC.

The CDR3 region is CASSLGQQGRSPLHF. The DNA for the CDR3 is TGTGCCAGCAGCTTAGGTCAACAGGGGAGGTCACCCCTCCACTTT. The genes are TRBV7-2 and TRBJ1-6; 7 nucleotides match TRBD1. There are 15 residues in the CDR3. Trimming at V came to 1 base and at J to 10 bases, leaving 7 bases not matched to a gene. The V gene's germline CDR1 is SGHTA and CDR2 FQGNSA.

This clone is a singleton in its sample. The chain carries TRBV27 and TRBJ2-1; 7 bases are shared with TRBD1. The V and J ends lost 6 bases and 0 bases, in that order; junction bases with no gene match: 8. CDR1 MNHEY and CDR2 SMNVEV come from the germline V gene (reference sequence). The CDR3 length is 16 residues. For the CDR3, the DNA is TGTGCCAGCAGCCAAGCCGGGACAGCCTCCTACAATGAGCAGTTCTTC. It encodes CASSQAGTASYNEQFF.

This clone was seen a handful of times. J is TRBJ2-2 and V is TRBV6-5; TRBD1 matches at 7 bases. CDR3 length: 14 residues. Trimming cost V 5 bases and J 4 bases; bases outside gene matches: 4. Germline CDR1 MNHEY, CDR2 SVGAGI. The DNA of the CDR3 is TGTGCCAGCAGTGGATCAGGGGGCACCGGGGAGCTGTTTTTT. Its protein product is CASSGSGGTGELFF.

This clone was counted between two and nine times. The chain combines TRBV5-4 with TRBJ1-1; perhaps TRBD1 as D (5 bases). The V end was cut by 4 bases, the J end by 1 base, with 14 bases between. The CDR3 contains 15 residues. The V gene's germline CDR1 is SGHNT and CDR2 YYREEE (reference sequence). CDR3 sequence reads: CASSMGSRANTEAFF. CDR3 coding DNA: TGTGCCAGCAGCATGGGGTCCAGGGCGAACACTGAAGCTTTCTTT.

This sequence joins TRBV4-1 and TRBJ2-1; 8 bases are shared with TRBD1. CDR3 length: 15 residues. V shed 6 bases, J shed 4 bases, and the junction held 8 bases outside the gene matches. In germline, CDR1 is MGHRA, CDR2 YSYEKL. This CDR3 is CASRAGQGPYNEQFF. The CDR3 nucleotides are TGCGCCAGCAGAGCTGGACAGGGTCCATACAATGAGCAGTTCTTC.

This chain links TRBV7-2 with TRBJ1-2; TRBD1 matches 7 bases. CDR1 is SGHTA, CDR2 FQGNSA, per germline. The CDR3 covers 14 residues. The junction had 3 bases not matched to a gene; V was cut back by 1 base and J by 4 bases. CDR3 nucleotides: TGTGCCAGCAGCTTAGGACAGGGCCTCTATGGCTACACCTTC. It translates to CASSLGQGLYGYTF.

The CDR3 DNA reads as TGTGCCAGCAGTGAAGGACTGGGAAACACCATATATTTT. Its protein is CASSEGLGNTIYF. The chain combines TRBV6-4 with TRBJ1-3; D is unclear. This CDR3 is 13 amino acids long. V lost 3 bases to trimming and J lost 4 bases, with 7 bases between them. CDR1 and CDR2 from the germline V gene are MRHNA and SNTAGT.

The CDR3 nucleotides are TGCGCCAGCAGCCAATCCAGGGAGAGGGCCAAAAACATTCAGTACTTC. This encodes CASSQSRERAKNIQYF. The chain recombines TRBV4-1 with TRBJ2-4; D may be TRBD1 or TRBD2 (5 bases each). With 2 bases removed from V and 1 base from J, the gap between germline ends came to 12 bases. The germline gives CDR1 MGHRA, CDR2 YSYEKL. The CDR3 loop spans 16 amino acids.

This clone appeared a single time. This chain connects TRBV10-3 to TRBJ2-1, with 7 bases that match TRBD2. J lost 3 bases, V lost 4 bases, and 6 bases had no gene match. Per germline, CDR1 ENHRY and CDR2 SYGVKD. The CDR3 runs to 15 residues. The CDR3 coding sequence is TGTGCCATCAGTGGGGCGGGGGTCCGCTACAATGAGCAGTTCTTC. It yields the protein CAISGAGVRYNEQFF.

The V call is TRBV18, the J call TRBJ2-3; D remains ambiguous. CDR1 is KGHSH and CDR2 is LQKENI in the germline V gene. Trimming took 2 bases from V and 6 from J, leaving 18 bases between them. The CDR3 sequence is 16 residues long. DNA of the CDR3: TGTGCCAGCTCACCAGGCCAGCCCGCTGTGTCGGATACGCAGTATTTT. This codes for CASSPGQPAVSDTQYF.

The chain employs TRBV19 and TRBJ1-2; D is unresolved. From germline, CDR1 is LNHDA and CDR2 SQIVND (reference sequence). V lost 9 bases to trimming and J lost 8 bases, with 22 bases between them. The CDR3 spans 14 residues. CDR3 sequence (DNA): TGTGCCAGCCAAGGAGGCACGGGCTATAGCGGCTACACCTTC. Translating it yields CASQGGTGYSGYTF.

The chain is built from TRBV2 and TRBJ2-7; D unclear. Trimming cost V 3 bases and J 4 bases, with 4 bases left between them. The germline V gene has CDR1 SNHLY and CDR2 FYNNEI. CDR3 length: 11 amino acids. CDR3: CASSEIYEQYF. CDR3 sequence (DNA): TGTGCCAGCAGTGAGATTTACGAGCAGTACTTC.

This clone was seen a few times. V usage is TRBV7-8 and J usage is TRBJ2-7; 10 nucleotides match TRBD2. After removal of 3 bases from V and 0 bases from J, the junction contained 5 bases not matched to a gene. Germline V gives CDR1 SGHVS, CDR2 FQNEAQ. The CDR3 length is 16 residues. CDR3 region: CASSFSGGISSYEQYF. CDR3 bases: TGTGCCAGCAGCTTTAGCGGGGGGATCTCCTCCTACGAGCAGTACTTC.

The rearrangement uses TRBV10-3 and TRBJ2-7; weak D call: TRBD1 (5 bases). The CDR3 is 13 amino acids. Germline V gene sequence: CDR1 ENHRY, CDR2 SYGVKD. Trimming removed 3 bases at V and 5 bases at J, with 11 bases between. CDR3 loop: CAISDPRANEQYF. Here the CDR3 DNA reads TGTGCCATCAGTGACCCCAGGGCCAACGAGCAGTACTTC.

The J gene is TRBJ2-7, the V gene TRBV2, with 9 bases lining up with TRBD1. The germline V gene has CDR1 SNHLY and CDR2 FYNNEI. The ends lost 7 bases at V and 0 bases at J; junction bases unmatched: 7. The CDR3 has 15 residues. CDR3 sequence reads: CASTRTGESSYEQYF. The CDR3 coding sequence is TGTGCCAGCACAAGGACAGGGGAAAGCTCCTACGAGCAGTACTTC.

This chain joins TRBV29-1 and TRBJ2-1, with 11 bases that match TRBD2. V gave up 4 bases and J gave up 3 bases; unmatched junction bases: 2. Looked up from germline, CDR1 is SQVTM and CDR2 is ANQGSEA. The CDR3 contains 14 residues. DNA of the CDR3: TGCAGCGTTGGGGGACTAGCGGACTACAATGAGCAGTTCTTC. Amino acids: CSVGGLADYNEQFF.

The chain joins TRBV2 to TRBJ1-3; possibly TRBD1 for D (5 bases). V was pared by 4 bases and J by 0 bases, with 16 bases between. CDR1 and CDR2 (germline): SNHLY, FYNNEI. There are 17 residues in the CDR3. The CDR3 sequence: CASSVPSDRNSGNTIYF. The CDR3 bases are TGTGCCAGCAGTGTCCCCTCCGACAGAAACTCTGGAAACACCATATATTTT. Supplemented by reference TRBV2 and TRBJ1-3, the full variable domain reads EPEVTQTPSHQVTQMGQEVILRCVPISNHLYFYWYRQILGQKVEFLVSFYNNEISEKSEIFDDQFSVERPDGSNFTLKIRSTKLEDSAMYFCASSVPSDRNSGNTIYFGEGSWLTVV.

This chain joins TRBV11-2 and TRBJ2-1; 9 bases map to TRBD2. Germline V lookup: CDR1 SGHAT, CDR2 FQNNGV. The CDR3 has 16 amino acids. J lost 9 bases, V lost 5 bases, and 14 bases had no gene match. The CDR3 DNA is TGTGCCAGCAGCGTAACCCAAGCGGGAGGTGGGGGTGAGCAGTTCTTC. Encoded protein: CASSVTQAGGGGEQFF.

V gene TRBV10-3 combines with J gene TRBJ2-7, with 8 nucleotides matching TRBD1. Trimming removed 6 bases from V and 0 bases from J; junction bases left unmatched: 4. Looked up from germline, CDR1 is ENHRY and CDR2 is SYGVKD. The CDR3 has 14 residues. CDR3 sequence: CAIRGQALSYEQYF. In DNA form, the CDR3 reads TGTGCCATCAGGGGACAGGCTCTCTCCTACGAGCAGTACTTC.

This clone has a handful of counts. The chain combines TRBV7-2 with TRBJ2-3; D might be TRBD2 (6 bases). The length of the CDR3 is 16 residues. Germline CDR1 SGHTA, CDR2 FQGNSA. V was shortened by 6 bases and J by 4 bases, with 20 bases between the two germline ends. CDR3 nucleotides: TGTGCCAGCAGTTTCATCGGGGGAACTCTTCCAGATACGCAGTATTTT. It encodes CASSFIGGTLPDTQYF.

This chain joins TRBV19 and TRBJ2-5; 8 positions match TRBD1. V shed 10 bases and J 4 bases; nucleotides not matched to a gene: 8. The CDR3 covers 13 residues. Germline-derived CDR1 and CDR2 are LNHDA and SQIVND (reference sequence). The CDR3 is CATSDRDGETQYF. The CDR3 DNA reads as TGTGCCACCTCGGACAGGGATGGAGAGACCCAGTACTTC.

The chain employs TRBV5-1 and TRBJ1-1, with D possibly being TRBD1 (6 bases). This CDR3 contains 15 residues. With 0 bases removed from V and 1 base from J, the gap between germline ends came to 10 bases. Germline CDR1 SGHRS, CDR2 YFSETQ. CDR3 sequence: CASSLEGGRNTEAFF. The CDR3 bases are TGCGCCAGCAGCTTGGAGGGGGGGCGGAACACTGAAGCTTTCTTT.

This clone was found a few times. The J gene is TRBJ1-2, the V gene TRBV5-6; D may be TRBD1 (5 bases). Germline lookup yields CDR1 SGHDT and CDR2 YYEEEE. This CDR3 comprises 14 residues. V was clipped by 1 base and J by 4 bases, with 11 bases between them. The CDR3 is CASSLTGHLYGYTF. DNA for the CDR3: TGTGCCAGCAGCTTGACAGGACATCTCTATGGCTACACCTTC.

This chain links TRBV19 with TRBJ1-2, with a tentative D call TRBD1 (6 bases). The V gene lost 1 base and the J gene lost 8 bases, with 11 bases spanning the gap. The CDR3 spans 13 residues. Germline V gene data show CDR1 as LNHDA and CDR2 as SQIVND (reference sequence). This CDR3 reads CASSIAGGSGYTF. The CDR3 DNA reads TGTGCCAGTAGTATAGCGGGGGGCTCAGGCTACACCTTC.

The J gene is TRBJ2-7, the V gene TRBV27; perhaps TRBD2 as D (5 bases). The CDR3 totals 11 residues. Germline V gene lookup returns CDR1 MNHEY and CDR2 SMNVEV (reference sequence). Between the trimmed V and J ends, which lost 4 bases and 7 bases, there was a span of 8 bases. CDR3 DNA sequence: TGTGCCAGCAGTTCCCCGGGGGAGCAGTACTTC. This translates into CASSSPGEQYF.